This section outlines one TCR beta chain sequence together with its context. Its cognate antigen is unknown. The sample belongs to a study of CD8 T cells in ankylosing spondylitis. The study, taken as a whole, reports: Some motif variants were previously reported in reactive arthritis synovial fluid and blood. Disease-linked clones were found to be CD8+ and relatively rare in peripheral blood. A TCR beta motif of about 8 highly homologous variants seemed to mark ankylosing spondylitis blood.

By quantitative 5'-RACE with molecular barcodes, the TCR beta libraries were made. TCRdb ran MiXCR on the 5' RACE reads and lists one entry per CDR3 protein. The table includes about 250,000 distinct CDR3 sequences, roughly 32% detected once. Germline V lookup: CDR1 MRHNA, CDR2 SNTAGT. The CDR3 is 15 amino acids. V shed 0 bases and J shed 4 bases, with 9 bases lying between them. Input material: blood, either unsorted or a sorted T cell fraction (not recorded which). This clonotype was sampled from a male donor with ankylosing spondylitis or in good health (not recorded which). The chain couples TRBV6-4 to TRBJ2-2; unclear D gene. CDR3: CASSDSLSVTGELFF. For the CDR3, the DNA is TGTGCCAGCAGTGACTCGTTGTCAGTCACCGGGGAGCTGTTTTTT.